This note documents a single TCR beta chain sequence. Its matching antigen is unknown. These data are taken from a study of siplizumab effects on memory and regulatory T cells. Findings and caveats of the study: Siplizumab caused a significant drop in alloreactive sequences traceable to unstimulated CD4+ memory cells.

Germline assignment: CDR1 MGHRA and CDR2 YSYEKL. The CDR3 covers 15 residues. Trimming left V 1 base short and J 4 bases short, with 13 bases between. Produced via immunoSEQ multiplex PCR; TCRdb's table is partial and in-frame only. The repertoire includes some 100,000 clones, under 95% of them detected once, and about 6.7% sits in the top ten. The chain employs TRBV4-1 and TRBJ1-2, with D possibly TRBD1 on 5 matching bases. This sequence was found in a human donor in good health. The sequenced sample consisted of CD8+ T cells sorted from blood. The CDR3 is CASSQGPGNTYGYTF. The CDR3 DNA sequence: TGCGCCAGCAGCCAAGGCCCAGGGAATACCTATGGCTACACCTTC.